The rows below give T cell receptor beta chains drawn from one sample of a study of cytotoxic CD8 clonotypes in ibrutinib-treated CLL. Sequencing was performed with immunoSEQ multiplex PCR; in TCRdb, only in-frame clones are kept and a portion is missing. The data show tens of thousands of clones, with over 75% seen just once and roughly 7.1% held by the top ten. The starting material was PBMCs, obtained at disease progression, from a patient treated with ibrutinib. All receptors come from a human donor with chronic lymphocytic leukemia. Both conserved end residues are trimmed from each CDR3. Clone size appears in some rows only: once, few, many, or a class for an expanded clone.

.	TRBJ1-2	TRBV2	ASSVLRTGGYT
.	TRBJ2-1	TRBV6-6	ASRSITSGSYNEQF
few	TRBJ2-7	TRBV28	ASSLFGEQY
.	TRBJ1-3	TRBV7-9	AIPGRSGNTIY
once	TRBJ1-1	TRBV5-1	ASSLGRSTGTEAF
.	TRBJ2-1	TRBV5-1	ASWEREGRNEQF
.	TRBJ2-2	TRBV27	ASSFRGIETGELF
.	TRBJ2-7	TRBV30	AYAGGPYEQY
.	TRBJ2-3	TRBV5-1	ASSPARGRLDTQY
.	TRBJ2-3	TRBV4-1	ASSQVNTQY
.	TRBJ1-2	TRBV7-9	ASSLLDTDGYT
once	TRBJ2-1	TRBV19	ASSAVLGTSGLYNEQF
.	TRBJ2-7	TRBV7-2	ASSPPGGEQY
.	TRBJ1-2	TRBV5-1	ASSPSGGAGYT
.	TRBJ2-2	TRBV27	ASSYLGTENTGELF
.	TRBJ2-1	TRBV7-6	ASSTTSGRYNEQF
.	TRBJ2-1	TRBV27	ASSLWDRGQVSQSFNEQF
.	TRBJ2-7	TRBV13	ASRSPGGEQY
.	TRBJ1-1	TRBV12-5	ASGLDTEAF
once	TRBJ2-7	TRBV11-2	ASKEKRGDYPYEQY
.	TRBJ2-7	TRBV27	ASSRRRGGPYEQY
.	TRBJ2-7	TRBV2	ASSEGLAERREQY
once	TRBJ1-5	TRBV27	AIRGGALKSNQPQH
.	TRBJ2-2	TRBV6-5	ASTPTSGRTGELF
once	TRBJ1-5	TRBV6-5	ASSEGDQPQH
.	TRBJ2-1	TRBV18	ASSQDQQNEQF
once	TRBJ2-1	TRBV7-3	ASRVTSGSYNEQF
.	TRBJ2-7	TRBV30	AWSVLAYEQY
.	TRBJ2-7	TRBV2	ASRTLGYEQY
.	TRBJ2-7	TRBV30	AWSPLITGEQY
.	TRBJ1-6	TRBV18	ASSQTGYNSPLH
.	TRBJ2-3	TRBV2	AIIDRSTDTQY
.	TRBJ1-1	TRBV5-1	ASSLAGYTEAF
.	TRBJ2-1	TRBV6-5	ASSAGGPNEQF
.	TRBJ1-5	TRBV6-6	ASSPGNINQPQH
.	TRBJ1-1	TRBV2	ASSGVRDTEAF
.	TRBJ1-3	TRBV5-1	ASSLLADPAGNTIY
.	TRBJ1-1	TRBV29-1	SVDRAAEAF
.	TRBJ1-4	TRBV5-8	ASSLGQGTTNEKLF
.	TRBJ2-2	TRBV27	ASSLLQGGELF
.	TRBJ1-2	TRBV28	ASSLKAGNGYT